A selection of T cell receptor beta chains follows, all from one sample in a study of blood T cell repertoires in COVID-19. Generated by immunoSEQ multiplex PCR, the TCRdb table keeps only in-frame clones and is missing some. The sample lists about 69,000 clones, roughly three quarters occurring once. Sequencing used peripheral blood. These receptors were taken from a man aged 55 to 69 with acute or convalescent COVID-19. CDR3s include the opening cysteine and the closing phenylalanine or tryptophan. Fields, in order: D gene, clone size, V gene, J gene, CDR3 DNA, CDR3 protein. A D gene is named only where the DNA matches it firmly. Not all rows give a size; the values are once, few, many and, for expanded clones, a class.

-	-	TRBV29-1	TRBJ1-1	TGCAGCGCTCCCGTCGACATATACACTGAAGCTTTCTTT	CSAPVDIYTEAFF
-	few	TRBV27	TRBJ1-2	TGTGCCAGCAGTCCGTCCGTGGGGGCCTACACCTTC	CASSPSVGAYTF
TRBD1	few	TRBV6-5	TRBJ1-5	TGTGCCAGCAGCAGACAGGGTGGGAATCAGCCCCAGCATTTT	CASSRQGGNQPQHF
TRBD2	-	TRBV3-1/TRBV3-2	TRBJ2-1	TGTGCCAGCAGGCGACTAGCAGAAGACAATGAGCAGTTCTTC	CASRRLAEDNEQFF
-	-	TRBV5-5	TRBJ2-7	TGTGCCAGCAGCCCAGGGGAAAACTACGAGCAGTACTTC	CASSPGENYEQYF
TRBD1	-	TRBV18	TRBJ1-2	TGTGCCAGCTCACCACCGTGGACAGGAAACTATGGCTACACCTTC	CASSPPWTGNYGYTF
TRBD1	-	TRBV6-5	TRBJ1-2	TGTGCCAGCAGATACACACAGGGGTACTATGGCTACACCTTC	CASRYTQGYYGYTF
-	-	TRBV4-3	TRBJ1-5	TGCGCCAGCAGCCAAGACTTCACTGCTACCGATAATCAGCCCCAGCATTTT	CASSQDFTATDNQPQHF
TRBD1	-	TRBV9	TRBJ1-3	TGTGCCAGCAGCGTAGAGGGACAGGGGGCTGGAAACACCATATATTTT	CASSVEGQGAGNTIYF
-	-	TRBV6-1	TRBJ1-2	TGTGCCAGCAGTGACCCGAGCGGGGTCTCTCGGGGCTACACCTTC	CASSDPSGVSRGYTF
-	-	TRBV5-8	TRBJ1-3	TGTGCCAGCAGCTTATTGGACACTTCCTCTGGAAACACCATATATTTT	CASSLLDTSSGNTIYF
TRBD1	few	TRBV5-6	TRBJ1-2	TGTGCCAGCAGCTTGGGGACAGGAAGCTATGGCTACACCTTC	CASSLGTGSYGYTF
TRBD2	-	TRBV5-1	TRBJ2-5	TGCGCCAGCCGACCCCGCGGGAGTCGGGAAGAGACCCAGTACTTC	CASRPRGSREETQYF
-	-	TRBV5-1	TRBJ1-4	TGCGCCAGCAGCTTGGGGGCAGCAACTAATGAAAAACTGTTTTTT	CASSLGAATNEKLFF
TRBD1	few	TRBV4-1	TRBJ1-1	TGCGCCAGCAGCCAAGAAAGGACAGGTGAAGCTTTCTTT	CASSQERTGEAFF